This note documents a single T cell receptor beta chain sequence. Its cognate antigen is unknown. Both 60 Vbeta primers and 13 Jbeta primers went into the PCR. Per the authors' pipeline: In a later analysis, 80 million to 100 million unique TCR beta chains included roughly 11 million shared by two or more donors. The assay was immunoSEQ multiplex PCR, and TCRdb's table has in-frame clones only and misses some. Clone size and the V and J calls come from that table; the DNA yielded D and trimming. The sample lists approximately 100,000 clones; about three quarters were seen once. The data stem from a study of cytomegalovirus exposure and HLA in healthy donors. General study findings and limits: CMV serostatus alone was available as immune exposure information.

The sample consisted of PBMCs. This receptor was taken from a man between 35 and 55 years old in good health and CMV-seronegative.

The CDR3, as DNA: TGTGCCAGCAGGACTAGCGGGGGAAGCCCAGATACGCAGTATTTT. Encoded protein: CASRTSGGSPDTQYF. The rearrangement links TRBV27 to TRBJ2-3; 12 bases fit TRBD2. The V and J ends lost 6 bases and 4 bases, in that order; junction bases with no gene match: 5. This CDR3 has 15 residues. Germline CDR1 reads MNHEY; CDR2 reads SMNVEV (reference sequence).